Below, one TCR beta chain is given with its context. What it binds is unknown. The sample is drawn from a study of beta chain features in type 1 diabetes. Study-wide results and caveats: A potential PCR bias toward shorter templates would be equal in patient and control samples. In type 1 diabetes patients, VDJ junctions had fewer insertions; deletions at these junctions were more frequent.

The CDR3 is 13 amino acids. The germline V and J ends were trimmed by 1 base and 8 bases, with 9 bases remaining between them. CDR1 and CDR2 from the germline V gene are SEHNR and FQNEAQ (reference sequence). The investigators reverse transcribed all of the isolated RNA, so they sequenced expressed TCRB transcripts. Roughly 3.4 million reads per sample on average were obtained from naive, central memory and regulatory T cell samples. Measured with immunoSEQ multiplex PCR; TCRdb has only the in-frame clones, and not every one. The sample lists 150,000 to 200,000 clones, 10% to 15% occurring once. Sequenced input: central memory CD4+ T cells from blood. The sequence was collected from a woman aged 18-29 years in good health. V is TRBV7-9 and J is TRBJ2-1; a weak D match, TRBD2 (6 bases). The DNA for the CDR3 is TGTGCCAGCAGCTTAGGCTCGGGGGATGAGCAGTTCTTC. This sequence encodes CASSLGSGDEQFF.